In this sample, the clone carrying this T cell receptor (beta chain) turned up many times. Its antigen is unidentified. The data belong to a study of T cells after yellow fever vaccination. Study details: Some fractions had low cell numbers, and these were prepared with SMART-Seq v4 Ultra Low Input.

Study findings and constraints: It was a small share of clonotypes that appeared in both CD4 and CD8 compartments. Primary-vaccination clones mostly resurfaced post-booster (about 96% CD4, approximately 90% CD8).

The CDR3 contains 12 residues. Per the germline V gene, CDR1 is MNHNY and CDR2 is SVGAGI (reference sequence). Between the trimmed V and J ends, which lost 5 bases and 1 base, there was a span of 6 bases. TCRdb redid the calling of the 5' RACE reads with MiXCR, one entry per CDR3 protein. The sample lists around 610,000 distinct CDR3 sequences, approximately 15% occurring once. The sequence was collected from a man younger than 45 who received the YFV17D yellow fever vaccine. Sequencing was performed on PBMCs, taken on the day of the yellow fever booster vaccination. The J gene is TRBJ2-7, the V gene TRBV6-6, with D perhaps matching TRBD1 (5 bases). The CDR3 bases are TGTGCCAGCAGTAGACAGTCCTACGAGCAGTACTTC. As protein: CASSRQSYEQYF.